This is a list of T cell receptor beta chains from one sample in a study of ipilimumab plus nivolumab after autologous stem cell transplantation. Produced via immunoSEQ multiplex PCR; TCRdb's table is partial and in-frame only. Among about 40,000 clones, roughly 92% were seen once, and the ten largest hold roughly 0.9%. Sequencing used PBMCs, obtained in a trial of ipilimumab plus nivolumab as post-transplant consolidation. Source of these receptors: a male donor with multiple myeloma. The CDR3 runs from the conserved cysteine through the conserved F or W.

v_call,cdr3_aa
TRBV30,CAWSVGDYEQYF
TRBV18,CASSPLLAGEGEQYF
TRBV14,CASSRMGGVTEAFF
TRBV11-2,CASSRTGYGYTF
TRBV7-3,CASSLRGRDTQYF
TRBV15,CATSRDKVSGELFF
TRBV25-1,CASSDPRQRNEQFF
TRBV12-5,CASAPGTSGISSYNEQFF
TRBV5-8,CASSFSQGSYNEQFF
TRBV28,CASFTTLAGRERPLNTEAFF
TRBV6-6,CASSLRGAGRFYGYTF
TRBV28,CASTPSGSTDTQYF
TRBV5-1,CASSLSGTGDTGELFF
TRBV13,CASSLDRGTYNEQFF
TRBV30,CAWSVPRTGGEKLFF
TRBV21-1,CASSKPWTSCSDEQFF
TRBV7-2,CASSSDRIQETQYF